This T cell receptor beta chain stems from a study of blood T cell repertoires in COVID-19. Study-wide context: Acute and convalescent COVID-19 samples came from the United States, Italy and Spain.

Followed over time, Seattle patients had been enrolled while infection was active. The CDR3 extends over 15 amino acids. Germline V gives CDR1 SGHAT, CDR2 FQNNGV. With 2 bases clipped from V and 5 bases from J, the junction kept 6 bases outside the gene matches. TCRdb's table, derived via immunoSEQ multiplex PCR, lists solely in-frame clones and lacks some. Among a few hundred thousand clones listed, 85% were seen once. Material: peripheral blood. This chain connects TRBV11-2 to TRBJ1-1; 9 nucleotides agree with TRBD1. This TCR derives from a woman in her seventies with COVID-19, enrolled during active disease. CDR3 bases: TGTGCCAGCAGCTTAAACCCGACAGGGGGGACTGAAGCTTTCTTT. Translation gives CASSLNPTGGTEAFF.